A selection of T cell receptor beta chains follows, all from one sample in a study of CD8 T cells in Susac syndrome. TCRdb reprocessed the immunoSEQ multiplex PCR reads via MiXCR and lists one record per CDR3 protein. The profile shows about 150,000 distinct CDR3 sequences, 85% to 95% of them singletons. The specimen was CD4+ T cells from PBMCs. The receptors here all came from a human donor with Susac syndrome. Both conserved end residues are trimmed from each CDR3.

TRBV29-1,SVEDRGTSTDTQY
TRBV2,APLRTRQETQY
TRBV11-1,ASSHPVTDTQY
TRBV27,ASSWRQSGLY
TRBV24-1,ATSDSGTGTDTQY
TRBV5-6,ASSFGKGYQETQY
TRBV3-1,ASSQGSLGGGDNEQF
TRBV24-1,ATSGAGADTQY
TRBV4-3,ASSQVSGGSPLH
TRBV3-1,ASSHKGGVEETQY
TRBV19,ASSVFGNQPQH